This record concerns one T cell receptor beta chain sequence. Its antigen is not yet known. One base away there is no much larger clone; base qualities are not given. TCRbeta CDR3 regions were amplified from genomic DNA by means of the immunoSEQ Assay, a bias-controlled multiplex PCR. For the original study's pipeline: The number of nucleated cells in each sample was estimated by amplification of reference gene primers within the assay. To quantify the absolute abundance of each unique TCRbeta CDR3 rearrangement, sequence reads were collapsed and filtered. For each sample, productive Simpson clonality was calculated as the square root of Simpson's diversity index over productive rearrangements. TCRdb carries this immuneACCESS record with in-frame sequences only. Its versions omit some clonotypes, under half of them owing to an unresolved V gene in the studies checked, with the rest unexplained. V, J and clone size were drawn from that table, and D and trimming were deduced from the DNA. In all, the sample holds roughly 190,000 clones, and 75% to 85% of those were seen once. Together, the top ten hold approximately 6.9% of the sample.

This record comes from a study of blood T cell repertoires in COVID-19 (dated by TCRdb to the early 2020s). General notes on the study: Samples covering the acute and convalescent phases of COVID-19 were provided by collaborators in the United States, Italy and Spain. The material from the prospective study consisted of cDNA or gDNA derived from T cells, B-cell-depleted T cells, or PBMCs. Subjects who had been exposed to COVID-19, were actively infected with it, or had recovered from it provided the deeply sampled blood TCRbeta repertoires that made up the dataset. A freely available public database, intended as a resource for researchers studying the immune response to SARS-CoV-2, is where the repertoires were released. The samples were drawn from two sources: the first 160 participants of the ongoing ImmuneRACE study, and 1,254 subjects contributed by 6 global collaborators. Sample metadata almost always included a de-identified subject ID, COVID-19 status, age in years and sex. Where available, HLA class I and class II types were obtained from metadata supplied by the sample provider rather than from assay-based typing.

CDR1 is given as SEHNR and CDR2 as FQNEAQ, both from the germline V gene (reference sequence). Trimming costs V 1 base and J 6 bases, and their ends lie 12 bases apart. Including cysteine and phenylalanine, the CDR3 has 14 amino acids. The sequence is cut down to CDR3 DNA, 42 bases in frame from base 1. The investigation overall reported the following: The amount of clinical and demographic metadata varied by source and participant and was provided uncurated.

Collaborating institutions collected whole blood in K2EDTA tubes following their own protocols. For TCRbeta analysis, collaborators shipped samples in one of three forms: frozen whole blood, isolated PBMCs, or DNA extracted from either of those sample types. Sequencing was performed on peripheral blood. The sequence was collected from a man in his 60s with acute or convalescent COVID-19. The V and J genes are TRBV7-9 and TRBJ1-1, with no confidently assigned D gene. The CDR3 region has the sequence CASSLGGGEPEAFF. The DNA sequence is given as TGTGCCAGCAGCTTAGGGGGAGGAGAACCTGAAGCTTTCTTT.